Sequencing of this TCR beta chain was carried out in a study of blood T cells in healthy people across ages. V gave up 7 bases and J gave up 9 bases, with 16 bases separating them. This CDR3 has 14 residues. For the second PCR, which ran for about 7 to 11 cycles, a sample-barcoded 5' primer and a J-beta primer mix were used. CDR3-containing paired-end reads numbered at least 2.5 million in each sample. TCRdb re-derived calls from the 5' RACE reads in MiXCR, one entry per CDR3 protein. The table has nearly 800,000 distinct CDR3 sequences, 56% seen once; the top ten hold under 30%. The rearrangement joins TRBV12-3 or TRBV12-4 to TRBJ1-6, with a possible D match to TRBD1 (6 bases). Sequenced: blood. This clonotype was sampled from a middle-aged man in good health. CDR3 in amino acids: CASKINRDGSPLHF. The CDR3 DNA follows: TGTGCCAGCAAAATAAACAGGGATGGTTCACCCCTCCACTTT.